The next 8 T cell receptor beta chains were all read from a single sample in a study of CD8+CD57+ T cells in acquired aplastic anemia. Genomic DNA provided the template from which TCR beta VDJ and CDR3 profiles were obtained. Via MiXCR, TCRdb re-called the reads, giving one row per CDR3 protein. The sample shows some 200,000 distinct CDR3 sequences, around 47% of them seen only once. By flow cytometry, patients selected for sequencing had shown an expansion of CD8+CD57+ cells. Input material: sorted CD4+, CD8+, or CD8+CD57+ T cells (not recorded which) from PBMCs. The source of these receptors is a human donor with aplastic anemia.

The chain couples TRBV11-1 to TRBJ2-3; TRBD1 might be the D (6 bases). V was pared by 3 bases and J by 0 bases, with 13 bases between. CDR3 size: 16 residues. Germline CDR1 SGHAT, CDR2 FQDESV (reference sequence). CDR3 in amino acids: CASSFEGVPSTDTQYF. CDR3 nucleotides: TGTGCCAGCAGCTTTGAGGGGGTTCCTAGCACAGATACGCAGTATTTT.

The sample holds a few counts of this clonotype. The V call is TRBV7-2, the J call TRBJ2-7, with D possibly matching TRBD2 (6 bases). The CDR3 sequence is 15 residues long. V lost 1 base to trimming and J lost 3 bases, with 13 bases between them. The germline CDR1 and CDR2 sequences are SGHTA and FQGNSA. The CDR3 DNA follows: TGTGCCAGCAGCTTAGGTTCGGGGGACCGCTACGAGCAGTACTTC. Encoded protein: CASSLGSGDRYEQYF.

This clonotype was counted ten times or more. A much bigger clone sits one base away, suggesting this may be a read error. The rearrangement links TRBV25-1 to TRBJ2-1; no clear D gene. Germline loops: CDR1 MGHDK, CDR2 SYGVNS. The CDR3 runs 14 residues. The CDR3 sequence: CACSEFQALHEQFF. The CDR3 DNA reads TGTGCCTGCAGTGAATTCCAGGCACTCCATGAGCAGTTCTTC.

The rearrangement joins TRBV19 to TRBJ1-1; D not certain. The V end was cut by 10 bases, the J end by 1 base, with 16 bases between. The CDR3 length is 14 residues. Germline CDR1 is LNHDA and CDR2 is SQIVND (reference sequence). Here the CDR3 reads CATLRGITNTEAFF. Written as DNA, the CDR3 is TGTGCCACCTTACGGGGTATTACGAACACTGAAGCTTTCTTT. The entire variable domain, with the rest obtained from reference TRBV19 and TRBJ1-1, is as follows: DGGITQSPKYLFRKEGQNVTLSCEQNLNHDAMYWYRQDPGQGLRLIYYSQIVNDFQKGDIAEGYSVSREKKESFPLTVTSAQKNPTAFYLCATLRGITNTEAFFGQGTRLTVV.

The table lists this clonotype with a few counts. CDR3 coding DNA: TGTGCCAGTAGTATAAGGGACGAGCAGTACTTC. Its protein is CASSIRDEQYF. This chain connects TRBV19 to TRBJ2-7; D gene ambiguous. Germline assignment: CDR1 LNHDA and CDR2 SQIVND (reference sequence). The CDR3 consists of 11 residues. Trimming removed 2 bases at V and 5 bases at J, with 4 bases between.

This chain uses TRBV7-9 with TRBJ2-3, with D possibly TRBD2 on 6 matching bases. V was shortened by 1 base and J by 8 bases, with 13 bases between the two germline ends. CDR1 SEHNR and CDR2 FQNEAQ come from the germline V gene (reference sequence). CDR3 length: 14 amino acids. The CDR3 reads CASSLEADSGTQYF. DNA for the CDR3: TGTGCCAGCAGCTTAGAAGCAGATAGCGGTACGCAGTATTTT. Based on the CDR3 plus reference TRBV7-9 and TRBJ2-3, the full variable domain is DTGVSQNPRHKITKRGQNVTFRCDPISEHNRLYWYRQTLGQGPEFLTYFQNEAQLEKSRLLSDRFSAERPKGSFSTLEIQRTEQGDSAMYLCASSLEADSGTQYFGPGTRLTVL.

This clonotype has a count of ten or more. The rearrangement joins TRBV7-9 to TRBJ2-1, with 14 bases lining up with TRBD2. The CDR3 length is 17 residues. Trimming removed 5 bases from V and 6 bases from J; junction bases left unmatched: 9. Germline V gives CDR1 SEHNR, CDR2 FQNEAQ (reference sequence). In nucleotides, the CDR3 is TGTGCCAGCAGCCTAAGACTAGCGGGAGGGTGGGTCAATGAGCAGTTCTTC. It is translated as CASSLRLAGGWVNEQFF.

J is TRBJ2-2 and V is TRBV13; TRBD2 is a possible D gene (7 bases). Trimming took off 2 bases at V and 0 bases at J, with 13 bases between the two ends. The length of the CDR3 is 17 residues. Germline-derived CDR1 and CDR2 are PRHDT and FYEKMQ (reference sequence). CDR3 amino acids: CASSLPGAGANTGELFF. The CDR3 DNA sequence: TGTGCCAGCAGCTTACCAGGGGCGGGGGCGAACACCGGGGAGCTGTTTTTT.